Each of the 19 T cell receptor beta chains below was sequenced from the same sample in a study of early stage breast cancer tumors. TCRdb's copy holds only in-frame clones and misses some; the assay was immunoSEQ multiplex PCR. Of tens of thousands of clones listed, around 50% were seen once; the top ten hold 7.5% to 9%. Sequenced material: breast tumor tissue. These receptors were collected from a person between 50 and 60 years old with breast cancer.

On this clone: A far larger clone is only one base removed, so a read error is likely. The DNA for the CDR3 is TGTGCCAGCAGCTTGGCGGGGGGACGCTATGGCTACACCTTC. Protein sequence: CASSLAGGRYGYTF. The chain joins TRBV5-6 to TRBJ1-2; the D gene is possibly TRBD1 (5 bases). There are 14 residues in the CDR3. Trimming took 0 bases from V and 4 from J, leaving 10 bases between them. Germline CDR1 is SGHDT and CDR2 is YYEEEE.

CDR3 region: CASSPQAGGPFEEQFF. Written as DNA, the CDR3 is TGTGCCAGCTCACCTCAAGCGGGAGGGCCTTTCGAGGAGCAGTTCTTC. The V gene is TRBV18, the J gene TRBJ2-1; 10 positions agree with TRBD2. V was pared by 3 bases and J by 10 bases, with 12 bases of the junction left unmatched. The CDR3 extends over 16 amino acids. CDR1 and CDR2 (germline): KGHSH, LQKENI.

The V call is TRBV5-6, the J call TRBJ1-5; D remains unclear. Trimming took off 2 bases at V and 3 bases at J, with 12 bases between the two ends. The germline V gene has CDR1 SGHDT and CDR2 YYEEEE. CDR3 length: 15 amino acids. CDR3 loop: CASSFGADYNQPQHF. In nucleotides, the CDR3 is TGTGCCAGCAGCTTTGGAGCAGACTACAATCAGCCCCAGCATTTT.

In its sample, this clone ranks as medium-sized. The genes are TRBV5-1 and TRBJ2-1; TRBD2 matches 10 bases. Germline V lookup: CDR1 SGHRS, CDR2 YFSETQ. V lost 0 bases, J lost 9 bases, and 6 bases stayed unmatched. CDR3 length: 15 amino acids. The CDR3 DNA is TGCGCCAGCAGCTTGGGGCTAGCGGGAGTCGGTGAGCAGTTCTTC. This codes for CASSLGLAGVGEQFF.

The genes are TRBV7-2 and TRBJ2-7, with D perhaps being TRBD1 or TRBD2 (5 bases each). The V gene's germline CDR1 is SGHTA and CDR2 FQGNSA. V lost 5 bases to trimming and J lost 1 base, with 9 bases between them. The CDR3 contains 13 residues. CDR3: CASSPRGSYEQYF. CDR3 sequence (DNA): TGTGCCAGCAGCCCGAGGGGTTCCTACGAGCAGTACTTC.

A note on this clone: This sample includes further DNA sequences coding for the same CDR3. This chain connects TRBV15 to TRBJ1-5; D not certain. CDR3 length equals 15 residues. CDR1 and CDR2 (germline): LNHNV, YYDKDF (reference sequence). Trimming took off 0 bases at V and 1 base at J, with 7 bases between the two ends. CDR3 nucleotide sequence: TGTGCCACCAGCAGAGATGGCGGAAGCAATCAGCCCCAGCATTTT. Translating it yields CATSRDGGSNQPQHF.

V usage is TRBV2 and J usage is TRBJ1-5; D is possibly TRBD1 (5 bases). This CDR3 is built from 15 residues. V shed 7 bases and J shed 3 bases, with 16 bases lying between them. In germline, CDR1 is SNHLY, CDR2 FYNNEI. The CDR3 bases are TGTGCCAGCAAGTTTGGGTTACAGGACAATCAGCCCCAGCATTTT. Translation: CASKFGLQDNQPQHF.

The CDR3: CASSYYRDTGELFF. The CDR3 DNA reads TGTGCCAGCAGCTACTATAGGGACACCGGGGAGCTGTTTTTT. The chain has TRBV7-8 and TRBJ2-2; D remains unclear. Trimming left V 4 bases short and J 3 bases short, with 9 bases between. The CDR3 is made up of 14 amino acids. The germline V gene encodes CDR1 SGHVS and CDR2 FQNEAQ.

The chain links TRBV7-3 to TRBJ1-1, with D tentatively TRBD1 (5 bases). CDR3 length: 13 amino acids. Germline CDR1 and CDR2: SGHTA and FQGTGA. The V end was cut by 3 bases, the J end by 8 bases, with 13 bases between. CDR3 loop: CASSLVTGAEAFF. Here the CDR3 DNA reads TGTGCCAGCAGCTTGGTCACAGGAGCCGAAGCTTTCTTT. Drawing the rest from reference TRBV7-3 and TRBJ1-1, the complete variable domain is GAGVSQTPSNKVTEKGKYVELRCDPISGHTALYWYRQSLGQGPEFLIYFQGTGAADDSGLPNDRFFAVRPEGSVSTLKIQRTERGDSAVYLCASSLVTGAEAFFGQGTRLTVV.

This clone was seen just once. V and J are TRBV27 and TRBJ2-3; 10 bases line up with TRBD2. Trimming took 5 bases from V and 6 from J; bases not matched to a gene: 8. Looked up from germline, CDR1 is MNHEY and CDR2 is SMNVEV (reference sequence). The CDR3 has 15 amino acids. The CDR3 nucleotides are TGTGCCAGCAGTCCTAGCGGGAGCCCGATGGATACGCAGTATTTT. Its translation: CASSPSGSPMDTQYF.

The CDR3 here is CASSPVTVIGGETQYF. Written as DNA, the CDR3 is TGTGCCAGCTCACCAGTGACGGTCATTGGGGGGGAGACCCAGTACTTC. This chain links TRBV18 with TRBJ2-5; a weak D match, TRBD2 (6 bases). This CDR3 is 16 amino acids long. Germline-derived CDR1 and CDR2 are KGHSH and LQKENI. Trimming cost V 2 bases and J 5 bases, with 18 bases left between them.

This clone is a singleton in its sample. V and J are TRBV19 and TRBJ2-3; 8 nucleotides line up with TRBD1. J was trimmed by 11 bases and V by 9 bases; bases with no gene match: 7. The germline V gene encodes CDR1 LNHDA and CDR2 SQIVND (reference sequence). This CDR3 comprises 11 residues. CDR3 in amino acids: CASRDRRGQYF. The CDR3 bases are TGTGCCAGCCGGGACAGGAGAGGGCAGTATTTT. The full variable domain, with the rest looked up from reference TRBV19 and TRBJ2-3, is DGGITQSPKYLFRKEGQNVTLSCEQNLNHDAMYWYRQDPGQGLRLIYYSQIVNDFQKGDIAEGYSVSREKKESFPLTVTSAQKNPTAFYLCASRDRRGQYFGPGTRLTVL.

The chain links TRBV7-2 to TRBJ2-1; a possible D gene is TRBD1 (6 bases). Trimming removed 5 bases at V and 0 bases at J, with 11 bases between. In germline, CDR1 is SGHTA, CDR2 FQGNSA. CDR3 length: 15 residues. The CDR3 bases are TGTGCCAGCAGCGGGGGCGGAAGCTCCTACAATGAGCAGTTCTTC. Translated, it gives CASSGGGSSYNEQFF.

CDR3 protein: CASSPGNYGYTF. CDR3 in DNA: TGTGCCAGCAGTCCCGGGAACTATGGCTACACCTTC. This rearrangement joins TRBV28 to TRBJ1-2; D gene uncertain. Looked up from germline, CDR1 is MDHEN and CDR2 is SYDVKM. This CDR3 is built from 12 residues. V lost 5 bases and J lost 2, with 6 bases in between.

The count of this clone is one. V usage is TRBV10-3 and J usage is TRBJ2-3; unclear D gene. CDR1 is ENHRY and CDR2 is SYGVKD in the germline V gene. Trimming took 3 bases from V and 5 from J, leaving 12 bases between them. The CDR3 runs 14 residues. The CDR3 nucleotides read TGTGCCATCAGTGACTTCCTATCGGGAGATACGCAGTATTTT. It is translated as CAISDFLSGDTQYF.

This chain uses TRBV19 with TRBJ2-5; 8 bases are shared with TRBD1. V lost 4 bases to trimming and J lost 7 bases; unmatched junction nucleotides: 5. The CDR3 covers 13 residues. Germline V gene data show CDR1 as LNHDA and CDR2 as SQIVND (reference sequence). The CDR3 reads CASSTTGARTQYF. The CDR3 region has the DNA TGTGCCAGTAGTACGACAGGGGCGCGGACCCAGTACTTC.

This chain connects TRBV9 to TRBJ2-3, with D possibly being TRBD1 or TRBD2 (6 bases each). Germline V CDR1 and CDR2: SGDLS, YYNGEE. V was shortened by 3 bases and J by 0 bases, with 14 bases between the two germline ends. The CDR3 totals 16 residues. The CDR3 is CASSGRGGRSTDTQYF. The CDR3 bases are TGTGCCAGCAGCGGTAGAGGGGGGAGGAGCACAGATACGCAGTATTTT. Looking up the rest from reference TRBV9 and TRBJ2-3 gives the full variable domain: DSGVTQTPKHLITATGQRVTLRCSPRSGDLSVYWYQQSLDQGLQFLIQYYNGEERAKGNILERFSAQQFPDLHSELNLSSLELGDSALYFCASSGRGGRSTDTQYFGPGTRLTVL.

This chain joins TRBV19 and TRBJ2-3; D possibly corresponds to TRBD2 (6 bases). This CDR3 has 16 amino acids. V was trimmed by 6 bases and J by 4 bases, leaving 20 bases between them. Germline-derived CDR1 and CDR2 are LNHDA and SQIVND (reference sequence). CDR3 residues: CASSIRAGGKADTQYF. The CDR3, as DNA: TGTGCCAGTAGCATAAGGGCTGGAGGGAAAGCAGATACGCAGTATTTT.

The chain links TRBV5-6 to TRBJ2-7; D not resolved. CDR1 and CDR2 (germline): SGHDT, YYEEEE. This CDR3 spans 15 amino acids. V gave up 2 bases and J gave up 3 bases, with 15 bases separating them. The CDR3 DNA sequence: TGTGCCAGCAGCTTAGAGGATTTGTCTAACTACGAGCAGTACTTC. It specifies CASSLEDLSNYEQYF. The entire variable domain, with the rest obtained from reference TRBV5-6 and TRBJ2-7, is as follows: DAGVTQSPTHLIKTRGQQVTLRCSPKSGHDTVSWYQQALGQGPQFIFQYYEEEERQRGNFPDRFSGHQFPNYSSELNVNALLLGDSALYLCASSLEDLSNYEQYFGPGTRLTVT.